This entry features one TCR beta chain sequence. This entry belongs to a study of blood T cell repertoires in COVID-19. Assay used: immunoSEQ multiplex PCR; TCRdb lists only in-frame clones, some missing. Of approximately 270,000 clones listed, around 90% were seen once; the top ten hold roughly 2.2%. The CDR3 loop spans 15 amino acids. Trimming took 6 bases from V and 4 from J, leaving 13 bases between them. The germline V gene has CDR1 LNHNV and CDR2 YYDKDF (reference sequence). This TCR was sampled from a man aged 45-60 years with acute or convalescent COVID-19. The genes are TRBV15 and TRBJ2-6; weak D call: TRBD2 (6 bases). The sample comprised peripheral blood. CDR3 in amino acids: CATREGSTGANVLTF. CDR3 DNA: TGTGCCACCAGGGAGGGGAGTACGGGGGCCAACGTCCTGACTTTC.